One sample yielded the 3 T cell receptor beta chains listed below, sequenced in a study of spatial heterogeneity in lung cancer. Regarding time point: sample taken at primary tumor resection. In TCRdb, the 5' RACE reads were re-called with MiXCR into one record per CDR3 protein. The profile covers nearly 80,000 distinct CDR3 sequences, with roughly 8% appearing a single time and roughly 6.4% taken by the ten largest. Sequenced material: PBMCs, taken at surgery. These receptor sequences come from a male donor with early-stage non-small cell lung cancer.

The CDR3 DNA sequence: TGCGCCAGCAGCTTGAGACCAACGGGACCTTTCAACACTGAAGCTTTCTTT. Protein sequence: CASSLRPTGPFNTEAFF. This chain connects TRBV5-1 to TRBJ1-1; maybe TRBD1 (5 bases). Trimming took off 1 base at V and 2 bases at J, with 18 bases between the two ends. Per germline, CDR1 SGHRS and CDR2 YFSETQ. The CDR3 contains 17 residues. The full variable domain, rest sourced from reference TRBV5-1 and TRBJ1-1, is KAGVTQTPRYLIKTRGQQVTLSCSPISGHRSVSWYQQTPGQGLQFLFEYFSETQRNKGNFPGRFSGRQFSNSRSEMNVSTLELGDSALYLCASSLRPTGPFNTEAFFGQGTRLTVV.

This clonotype was seen at least ten times. The chain is built from TRBV27 and TRBJ1-1; TRBD1 is a possible D gene (5 bases). The length of the CDR3 is 12 residues. Per the germline V gene, CDR1 is MNHEY and CDR2 is SMNVEV (reference sequence). Trimming stripped 8 bases from V and 3 bases from J, with 10 bases between. CDR3 loop: CASSGFYTEAFF. DNA for the CDR3: TGTGCCAGCTCAGGGTTTTACACTGAAGCTTTCTTT.

This clonotype was found a few times. V and J are TRBV12-3 or TRBV12-4 and TRBJ2-7; D call uncertain. There are 14 residues in the CDR3. The V gene lost 5 bases and the J gene lost 6 bases, with 17 bases spanning the gap. In nucleotides, the CDR3 is TGTGCCAGCAGTCTCTCTCCGCTAGTCTTCGAGCAGTACTTC. It encodes CASSLSPLVFEQYF.